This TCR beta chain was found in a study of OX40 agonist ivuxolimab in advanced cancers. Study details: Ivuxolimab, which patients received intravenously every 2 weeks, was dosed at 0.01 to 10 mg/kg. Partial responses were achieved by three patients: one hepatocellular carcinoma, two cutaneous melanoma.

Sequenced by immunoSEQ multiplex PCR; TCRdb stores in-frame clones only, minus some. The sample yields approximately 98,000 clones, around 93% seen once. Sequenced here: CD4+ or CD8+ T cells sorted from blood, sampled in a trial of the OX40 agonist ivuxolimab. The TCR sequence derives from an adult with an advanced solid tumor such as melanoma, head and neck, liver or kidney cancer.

CDR3 loop: CASSVGGNEQFF. CDR3 DNA: TGTGCCAGCAGTGTAGGGGGGAATGAGCAGTTCTTC. This chain connects TRBV6-1 to TRBJ2-1; D tentatively fits TRBD1 or TRBD2 (6 bases each). Per germline, CDR1 MNHNS and CDR2 SASEGT. CDR3 length equals 12 residues. V lost 4 bases and J lost 7, with 8 bases in between.